These 27 T cell receptor beta chains originate from one sample sequenced in a study of control samples from healthy donors and cancer patients. Profiling relied on immunoSEQ multiplex PCR, and the TCRdb table lists in-frame clones only, not all of them. The sample records over 100,000 clones, 92% being singletons. The sequenced sample consisted of blood. The receptors were sampled from a man younger than 30 in good health.

V gene TRBV20-1 combines with J gene TRBJ2-7; 13 nucleotides line up with TRBD2. The V gene's germline CDR1 is DFQATT and CDR2 SNEGSKA (reference sequence). V was pared by 5 bases and J by 0 bases, with 7 bases of the junction left unmatched. The CDR3 totals 16 residues. DNA for the CDR3: TGCAGTGCTGGTGGACTAGCGGGGGCCTTCTCCTACGAGCAGTACTTC. Its translation is CSAGGLAGAFSYEQYF.

J is TRBJ2-1 and V is TRBV5-1; 8 bases are a match to TRBD2. The CDR3 spans 15 residues. CDR1 is SGHRS and CDR2 is YFSETQ in the germline V gene. V shed 4 bases, J shed 5 bases, and the junction held 8 bases outside the gene matches. CDR3 residues: CASSPPGLEDNEQFF. The CDR3 bases are TGCGCCAGCAGCCCGCCGGGACTAGAGGACAATGAGCAGTTCTTC.

This chain links TRBV5-4 with TRBJ2-7, with TRBD2 identical over 13 bases. Looked up from germline, CDR1 is SGHNT and CDR2 is YYREEE (reference sequence). This CDR3 is built from 16 residues. V lost 4 bases and J lost 3; bases outside the gene matches: 7. The CDR3 loop is CASSTGLAGDLYEQYF. In DNA form, the CDR3 reads TGTGCCAGCAGCACCGGACTAGCGGGGGACCTCTACGAGCAGTACTTC. The full variable domain, its missing parts supplied by reference TRBV5-4 and TRBJ2-7, is ETGVTQSPTHLIKTRGQQVTLRCSSQSGHNTVSWYQQALGQGPQFIFQYYREEENGRGNFPPRFSGLQFPNYSSELNVNALELDDSALYLCASSTGLAGDLYEQYFGPGTRLTVT.

The gene calls are TRBV6-5 and TRBJ2-7; TRBD2 aligns across 7 bases. CDR1 and CDR2 (germline): MNHEY, SVGAGI. The CDR3 loop spans 13 amino acids. V gave up 5 bases and J gave up 6 bases; unmatched junction bases: 7. This CDR3 reads CASSRTRGTEQYF. In nucleotides, the CDR3 is TGTGCCAGCAGTAGGACTAGAGGTACCGAGCAGTACTTC.

The rearrangement joins TRBV5-1 to TRBJ1-3; a weak D match, TRBD1 (6 bases). Per germline, CDR1 SGHRS and CDR2 YFSETQ. V was cut by 4 bases and J by 9 bases, with 20 bases left in between. This CDR3 comprises 15 residues. CDR3 in amino acids: CASSESTGSVSTIYF. The DNA of the CDR3 is TGCGCCAGCAGCGAAAGCACAGGGTCAGTTTCCACCATATATTTT.

This rearrangement joins TRBV6-5 to TRBJ1-2, with 8 bases that match TRBD1. This CDR3 is built from 15 residues. Trimming took 6 bases from V and 8 from J; bases not matched to a gene: 14. Per the germline V gene, CDR1 is MNHEY and CDR2 is SVGAGI. CDR3 sequence (DNA): TGTGCCAGCAGAGTTACAGCCGGACAGGGAACCGGCTACACCTTC. It is translated as CASRVTAGQGTGYTF.

The gene calls are TRBV29-1 and TRBJ1-1, with no clear D. CDR3 length: 10 residues. Germline assignment: CDR1 SQVTM and CDR2 ANQGSEA. Trimming shortened V by 6 bases and J by 3 bases, and 5 bases separated the two germline ends. Written as DNA, the CDR3 is TGCAGCGTCCGGGACACTGAAGCTTTCTTT. Protein sequence: CSVRDTEAFF.

This sequence joins TRBV10-3 and TRBJ1-5, with D possibly being TRBD1 (5 bases). The CDR3 covers 13 residues. V lost 10 bases to trimming and J lost 5 bases, with 15 bases between them. From germline, CDR1 is ENHRY and CDR2 SYGVKD. The CDR3 spells CATAGGGYQPQHF. The DNA of the CDR3 is TGTGCCACAGCCGGCGGGGGGTATCAGCCCCAGCATTTT.

The CDR3 here is CASSQGANEAFF. The CDR3 DNA is TGCGCCAGCAGCCAAGGGGCAAATGAAGCTTTCTTT. J is TRBJ1-1 and V is TRBV4-1; D remains ambiguous. Germline V gene sequence: CDR1 MGHRA, CDR2 YSYEKL. The CDR3 sequence is 12 residues long. Trimming removed 1 base from V and 7 bases from J, with 7 bases in between.

As for this clone: The junction and the germline gene differ at one end; a read error may be behind it. This chain links TRBV9 with TRBJ2-3; D possibly corresponds to TRBD2 (6 bases). The CDR3 is 15 residues long. Germline loops: CDR1 SGDLS, CDR2 YYNGEE. In nucleotides, the CDR3 is TGTGCCAGCAGTTCTGGGACTTACCTCACAGATACGCAGTGTTTT. It yields the protein CASSSGTYLTDTQCF.

The chain employs TRBV5-1 and TRBJ2-5; the match to TRBD2 covers 14 bases. CDR1 and CDR2 (germline): SGHRS, YFSETQ. Unmatched junction bases numbered 9, after V lost 4 bases and J lost 13 bases. The CDR3 totals 14 residues. CDR3 loop: CASSQTSGGAFGYF. Here the CDR3 DNA reads TGCGCCAGCAGCCAGACTAGCGGGGGGGCCTTCGGGTACTTC.

The chain employs TRBV7-6 and TRBJ2-6; D remains ambiguous. The CDR3 is 16 residues long. Germline V gives CDR1 SGHVS, CDR2 FNYEAQ. Trimming cost V 0 bases and J 4 bases, with 10 bases left between them. CDR3 nucleotide sequence: TGTGCCAGCAGCTTAGCGCTTGGGTCGGGGGCCAACGTCCTGACTTTC. Translation gives CASSLALGSGANVLTF.

The rearrangement joins TRBV6-4 to TRBJ1-1; D is undetermined. CDR1 is MRHNA, CDR2 SNTAGT, per germline. The V gene lost 0 bases and the J gene lost 8 bases, with 13 bases spanning the gap. The CDR3 covers 14 residues. CDR3 protein: CASSDSWQSREAFF. The DNA for the CDR3 is TGTGCCAGCAGTGACTCGTGGCAGAGCCGAGAAGCTTTCTTT.

The gene calls are TRBV7-6 and TRBJ2-3; the match to TRBD2 covers 7 bases. The germline CDR1 and CDR2 sequences are SGHVS and FNYEAQ. V lost 1 base to trimming and J lost 14 bases; unmatched junction nucleotides: 12. This CDR3 is built from 14 residues. The CDR3 DNA sequence: TGTGCCAGCAGCTTAGGTAGCGGGCCGGTGAATCTGTATTTT. Encoded protein: CASSLGSGPVNLYF. Combining the CDR3 with reference TRBV7-6 and TRBJ2-3 gives the whole variable domain GAGVSQSPRYKVTKRGQDVALRCDPISGHVSLYWYRQALGQGPEFLTYFNYEAQQDKSGLPNDRFSAERPEGSISTLTIQRTEQRDSAMYRCASSLGSGPVNLYFGPGTRLTVL.

This chain connects TRBV2 to TRBJ2-7; tentative D call: TRBD1 (6 bases). The CDR3 has 18 residues. Germline assignment: CDR1 SNHLY and CDR2 FYNNEI. V lost 3 bases and J lost 5, with 26 bases in between. DNA for the CDR3: TGTGCCAGCAGTGATGGCCCCGGCGGAGCCTCAGGGGCCCACGAGCAGTACTTC. Encoded protein: CASSDGPGGASGAHEQYF. The variable domain in full, completed from reference TRBV2 and TRBJ2-7, reads EPEVTQTPSHQVTQMGQEVILRCVPISNHLYFYWYRQILGQKVEFLVSFYNNEISEKSEIFDDQFSVERPDGSNFTLKIRSTKLEDSAMYFCASSDGPGGASGAHEQYFGPGTRLTVT.

J is TRBJ2-2 and V is TRBV5-1; D gene uncertain. Germline lookup yields CDR1 SGHRS and CDR2 YFSETQ. This CDR3 region has 12 residues. V was clipped by 3 bases and J by 7 bases, with 7 bases between them. CDR3 amino acids: CASSSLGGELFF. In nucleotides, the CDR3 is TGCGCCAGCAGCTCCTTGGGCGGGGAGCTGTTTTTT. Full variable domain (outside the CDR3, taken from reference TRBV5-1 and TRBJ2-2): KAGVTQTPRYLIKTRGQQVTLSCSPISGHRSVSWYQQTPGQGLQFLFEYFSETQRNKGNFPGRFSGRQFSNSRSEMNVSTLELGDSALYLCASSSLGGELFFGEGSRLTVL.

The gene calls are TRBV9 and TRBJ1-2; 8 bases are a match to TRBD1. Trimming at V came to 2 bases and at J to 4 bases, leaving 7 bases not matched to a gene. This CDR3 spans 15 amino acids. Germline CDR1 is SGDLS and CDR2 is YYNGEE. DNA for the CDR3: TGTGCCAGCAGCGTTTCCAGGGGGCAGAGCTATGGCTACACCTTC. Amino acids: CASSVSRGQSYGYTF.

The genes are TRBV6-5 and TRBJ1-4, with TRBD1 as a possible D gene (6 bases). Trimming pared 6 bases from V and 4 bases from J, leaving 15 bases between. This CDR3 has 15 amino acids. The germline CDR1 and CDR2 sequences are MNHEY and SVGAGI. CDR3 protein: CASSRLGGGNEKLFF. The CDR3 DNA reads as TGTGCCAGCAGCAGGCTCGGGGGCGGTAATGAAAAACTGTTTTTT.

The chain recombines TRBV4-1 with TRBJ2-3, with no clear D. V was trimmed by 0 bases and J by 5 bases, leaving 21 bases between them. Germline V gene sequence: CDR1 MGHRA, CDR2 YSYEKL. CDR3 length: 18 residues. The CDR3 region is CASSQDRTVRARLDTQYF. Here the CDR3 DNA reads TGCGCCAGCAGCCAAGATCGAACGGTTCGAGCCCGGTTAGATACGCAGTATTTT.

This clone was observed a single time. The chain is built from TRBV30 and TRBJ1-2; possible D gene TRBD1, 5 bases. The V end lost 5 bases, the J end lost 7 bases, and 20 bases lay between the germline ends. The CDR3 sequence is 14 residues long. CDR1 is GTSNPN, CDR2 SVGIG, per germline (reference sequence). CDR3 coding DNA: TGTGCCTGGGGGACCTCGGCGGGACTTGGTGGCTACACCTTC. Protein: CAWGTSAGLGGYTF.

V and J are TRBV19 and TRBJ2-3; TRBD1 matches at 8 bases. The CDR3 contains 15 residues. The ends lost 3 bases at V and 2 bases at J; junction bases unmatched: 4. CDR1 and CDR2 (germline): LNHDA, SQIVND (reference sequence). The CDR3 DNA reads as TGTGCCAGTAGTATGCGACAGGGGTCCACAGATACGCAGTATTTT. The encoded protein is CASSMRQGSTDTQYF.

The chain is built from TRBV6-2 or TRBV6-3 and TRBJ1-1; 8 positions agree with TRBD1. The germline V gene has CDR1 MNHEY and CDR2 SVGEGT. This CDR3 has 16 residues. V lost 2 bases to trimming and J lost 3 bases; unmatched junction nucleotides: 8. The CDR3 DNA sequence: TGTGCCAGCAGTTACAGGTTCGGACAGGGAGACACTGAAGCTTTCTTT. The encoded protein is CASSYRFGQGDTEAFF.

The rearrangement uses TRBV3-1 (or the pseudogene TRBV3-2) and TRBJ1-4, with TRBD1 matching 9 bases. Germline assignment: CDR1 LGHDT and CDR2 YNNKEL (reference sequence). V trimming: 4 bases; J trimming: 8 bases; junction bases outside the gene matches: 2. The CDR3 runs to 13 residues. In DNA form, the CDR3 reads TGTGCCAGCAGCCTGGACAGGGGAGAAAAACTGTTTTTT. Translated, it gives CASSLDRGEKLFF.

The J gene is TRBJ1-3, the V gene TRBV13; tentatively, D is TRBD1 (6 bases). The length of the CDR3 is 17 residues. Trimming stripped 6 bases from V and 0 bases from J, with 18 bases between. The V gene's germline CDR1 is PRHDT and CDR2 FYEKMQ (reference sequence). The CDR3 protein is CASRRQTGSFSGNTIYF. In DNA, the CDR3 is TGTGCCAGCAGACGACAGACAGGTAGCTTCTCTGGAAACACCATATATTTT.

The chain combines TRBV6-5 with TRBJ2-5; weak D call: TRBD2 (5 bases). V was clipped by 4 bases and J by 5 bases, with 14 bases between them. The CDR3 contains 14 residues. Germline CDR1 is MNHEY and CDR2 is SVGAGI. The CDR3 here is CASSFFEGSETQYF. CDR3 DNA: TGTGCCAGCAGTTTTTTCGAGGGTTCGGAGACCCAGTACTTC.

The chain employs TRBV6-4 and TRBJ2-7, with 9 bases lining up with TRBD1. The CDR3 loop spans 15 amino acids. The V and J ends lost 2 bases and 7 bases, in that order; junction bases with no gene match: 9. Germline-derived CDR1 and CDR2 are MRHNA and SNTAGT. As DNA, the CDR3 is TGTGCCAGCAGTGACCCCGACGACAGGGGGTATGAGCAGTACTTC. Translation gives CASSDPDDRGYEQYF.

The V gene is TRBV6-1, the J gene TRBJ2-2; D not certain. The germline CDR1 and CDR2 sequences are MNHNS and SASEGT. The CDR3 sequence is 16 residues long. The V end lost 3 bases, the J end lost 4 bases, and 15 bases lay between the germline ends. CDR3 region: CASSDWAVGITGELFF. DNA of the CDR3: TGTGCCAGCAGTGATTGGGCGGTTGGGATCACCGGGGAGCTGTTTTTT.